This T cell receptor beta chain comes out of a study of response to subunit inactivated influenza vaccine. Study-wide findings and caveats: Authors proposed each seasonal influenza vaccination draws in few new T cells.

This clonotype was observed a handful of times. Antigen unknown. TCRdb itself ran the RT-PCR reads through MiXCR, one entry per CDR3 protein. The sample holds approximately 730,000 distinct CDR3 sequences, 14% seen once. The TCR originated in a man in his forties or fifties who received an inactivated influenza vaccine. This material consisted of PBMCs from blood, taken less than 15 days before vaccination.

CDR3: CASSQDATSGGAAYNEQFF. The DNA of the CDR3 is TGTGCCAGCAGCCAAGATGCGACTAGCGGGGGGGCAGCCTACAATGAGCAGTTCTTC. The genes are TRBV3-1 and TRBJ2-1; 14 nucleotides align to TRBD2. The V and J ends lost 0 bases and 2 bases, in that order; junction bases with no gene match: 6. Germline loops: CDR1 LGHDT, CDR2 YNNKEL (reference sequence). The CDR3 has 19 amino acids.